This T cell receptor beta chain appears in the sequencing data of a study of CD8 T cells in ankylosing spondylitis. CDR3 length: 14 residues. Germline CDR1 KGHSH, CDR2 LQKENI. V lost 5 bases and J 3 bases, leaving 13 bases between the germline ends. TCRdb analysed the 5' RACE reads with MiXCR anew, one entry per CDR3 protein. This repertoire shows about 280,000 distinct CDR3 sequences, 20% found once; its top ten account for roughly 7.3%. The sequence came from a male donor with ankylosing spondylitis or in good health (not recorded which). This chain uses TRBV18 with TRBJ1-2, with TRBD1 as a possible D gene (5 bases). Specimen: blood, either unsorted or a sorted T cell fraction (not recorded which). The DNA for the CDR3 is TGTGCCAGCTCAAAAGGGGCTGACGACTATGGCTACACCTTC. Protein: CASSKGADDYGYTF.